This T cell receptor beta chain was captured in a study of CD8 T cells in Susac syndrome. When the RNA was reverse transcribed, random hexamers were used with an input of about 0.5 to 1 ug. Across 54 Vbeta and 13 Jbeta, TCR beta CDR3 was amplified with immunoSEQ multiplex PCR. MiXCR, run by TCRdb on the immunoSEQ multiplex PCR reads, gives a single entry per CDR3 protein. The repertoire holds tens of thousands of distinct CDR3 sequences, with 93% as singletons. Germline V gene sequence: CDR1 LGHDT, CDR2 YNNKEL (reference sequence). V lost 4 bases, J lost 5 bases, and 7 bases stayed unmatched. The CDR3 is 15 amino acids. Findings and caveats of the study: The total CD8+ repertoires yielded about 15 Susac-specific public clones and the CD8+ TEMRA repertoires yielded roughly five.

This clonotype was seen a single time. Its target is not known. The clonotype was recovered from a human donor with Susac syndrome. Sequencing was done on a sample of CD8+ T cells from PBMCs. The J gene is TRBJ1-4, the V gene TRBV3-1; 7 nucleotides agree with TRBD1. The CDR3 here is CASSPNRGGNEKLFF. CDR3 DNA sequence: TGTGCCAGCAGCCCTAACAGGGGCGGAAATGAAAAACTGTTTTTT.